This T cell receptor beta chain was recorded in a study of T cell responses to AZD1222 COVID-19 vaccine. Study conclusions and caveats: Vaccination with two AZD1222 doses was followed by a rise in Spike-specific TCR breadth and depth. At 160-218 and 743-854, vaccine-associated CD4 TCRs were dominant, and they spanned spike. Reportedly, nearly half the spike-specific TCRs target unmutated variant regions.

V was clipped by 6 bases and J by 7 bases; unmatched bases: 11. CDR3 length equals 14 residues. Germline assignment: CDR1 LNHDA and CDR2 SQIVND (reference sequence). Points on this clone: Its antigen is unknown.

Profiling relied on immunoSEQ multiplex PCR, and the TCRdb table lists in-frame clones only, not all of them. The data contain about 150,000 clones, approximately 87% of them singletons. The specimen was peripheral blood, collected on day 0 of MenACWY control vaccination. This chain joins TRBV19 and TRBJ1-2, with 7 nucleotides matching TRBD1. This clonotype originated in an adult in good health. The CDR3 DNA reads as TGTGCCAGTAGCTCCCCGGGACAGAGGGTTGGCTACACCTTC. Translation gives CASSSPGQRVGYTF.